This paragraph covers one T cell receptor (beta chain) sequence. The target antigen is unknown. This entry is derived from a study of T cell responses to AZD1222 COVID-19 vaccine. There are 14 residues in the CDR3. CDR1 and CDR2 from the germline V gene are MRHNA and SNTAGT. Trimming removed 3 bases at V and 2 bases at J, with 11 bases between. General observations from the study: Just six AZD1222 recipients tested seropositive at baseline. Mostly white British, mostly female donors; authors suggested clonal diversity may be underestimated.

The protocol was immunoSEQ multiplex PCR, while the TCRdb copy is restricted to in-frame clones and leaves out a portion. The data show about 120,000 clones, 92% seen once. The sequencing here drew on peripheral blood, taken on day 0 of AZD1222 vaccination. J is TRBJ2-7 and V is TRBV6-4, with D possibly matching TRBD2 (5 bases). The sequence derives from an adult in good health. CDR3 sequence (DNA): TGTGCCAGCAGTGAAAGGGAGTACACCTACGAGCAGTACTTC. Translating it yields CASSEREYTYEQYF.